These 23 T cell receptor beta chains were sequenced from one sample in a study of T-cell reconstitution after alpha-beta-depleted transplantation in children. Molecular barcoding with unique molecular identifiers was used for the TCRbeta library. TCRdb recomputed calls from the PCR reads with MiXCR, one row per CDR3 protein. In the table there are about 400,000 distinct CDR3 sequences, about a fifth of which are singletons. Source: PBMCs from the stem cell graft donor, taken from the stem cell graft. The origin of the receptors is a human donor who donated a stem cell graft to a child with acute myeloid leukemia.

This clonotype was detected only a few times. This chain uses TRBV20-1 with TRBJ1-6, with D maybe TRBD1 (5 bases). With 3 bases removed from V and 10 bases from J, the gap between germline ends came to 19 bases. Germline V gives CDR1 DFQATT, CDR2 SNEGSKA (reference sequence). This CDR3 spans 15 amino acids. CDR3 sequence reads: CSARGGSHSNSPLHF. Written as DNA, the CDR3 is TGCAGTGCTAGGGGGGGGTCTCACAGCAACTCACCCCTCCACTTT.

This chain links TRBV7-3 with TRBJ2-2; D remains ambiguous. CDR3 length: 14 residues. Trimming cost V 2 bases and J 3 bases, with 7 bases left between them. The V gene's germline CDR1 is SGHTA and CDR2 FQGTGA. This CDR3 is CASSLQPYTGELFF. The CDR3 DNA follows: TGTGCCAGCAGCTTACAACCGTACACCGGGGAGCTGTTTTTT.

This clonotype was picked up many times. Here the CDR3 reads CASSQIGLEQYF. In DNA form, the CDR3 reads TGTGCCAGCAGCCAGATCGGTCTAGAGCAGTACTTC. The chain carries TRBV12-3 or TRBV12-4 and TRBJ2-7; D call uncertain. The CDR3 runs to 12 residues. V lost 6 bases and J 7 bases, leaving 13 bases between the germline ends.

The rearrangement uses TRBV5-1 and TRBJ2-3; tentative D call: TRBD2 (6 bases). The germline V gene has CDR1 SGHRS and CDR2 YFSETQ. V was pared by 0 bases and J by 2 bases, with 16 bases between. The CDR3 consists of 17 residues. CDR3 DNA: TGCGCCAGCAGCTTGGGGGACCGCGGGACCCTCACAGATACGCAGTATTTT. Residues: CASSLGDRGTLTDTQYF.

A few counts support this clonotype. CDR3 region: CSARGRTGQPQHF. In DNA, the CDR3 is TGCAGTGCTAGGGGGAGAACGGGGCAGCCCCAGCATTTT. This chain links TRBV20-1 with TRBJ1-5; no definite D call. This CDR3 region has 13 residues. Germline CDR1 DFQATT, CDR2 SNEGSKA (reference sequence). V lost 3 bases and J lost 7, with 13 bases in between.

This clonotype was counted ten times or more. The chain carries TRBV20-1 and TRBJ1-6; possible D gene TRBD1, 5 bases. CDR3 length: 16 amino acids. V shed 0 bases and J shed 0 bases, with 9 bases lying between them. CDR1 and CDR2 from the germline V gene are DFQATT and SNEGSKA (reference sequence). CDR3 coding DNA: TGCAGTGCTAGAGAGTCAGGGAGCTCCTATAATTCACCCCTCCACTTT. Translated: CSARESGSSYNSPLHF.

This clonotype was seen repeatedly, ten times or more. This chain joins TRBV7-3 and TRBJ1-1; D not certain. Trimming removed 4 bases at V and 4 bases at J, with 13 bases between. Germline assignment: CDR1 SGHTA and CDR2 FQGTGA. The CDR3 spans 14 residues. In nucleotides, the CDR3 is TGTGCCAGCAGCTCAATGAGACGGGGCACTGAAGCTTTCTTT. It specifies CASSSMRRGTEAFF.

Turning to this clonotype: A clone one base away is much larger, so this may be a read error. The rearrangement uses TRBV12-3 or TRBV12-4 and TRBJ1-3; D gene unclear. Trimming shortened V by 3 bases and J by 4 bases, and 4 bases separated the two germline ends. The CDR3 has 12 amino acids. For the CDR3, the DNA is TGTGCCAGCAGTTTCCCCGGAAACACCATATATTTT. This gives the protein CASSFPGNTIYF.

V and J are TRBV4-3 and TRBJ1-5; no clear D. Germline V CDR1 and CDR2: LGHNA, YSLEER. The V end was cut by 0 bases, the J end by 7 bases, with 7 bases between. The CDR3 has 13 amino acids. CDR3 DNA: TGCGCCAGCAGCCAAGATGTGCTACAGCCCCAGCATTTT. The encoded protein is CASSQDVLQPQHF.

This clonotype occurred a few times. The chain has TRBV29-1 and TRBJ1-4, with D possibly matching TRBD1 (5 bases). This CDR3 has 12 amino acids. Germline loops: CDR1 SQVTM, CDR2 ANQGSEA. The V gene lost 5 bases and the J gene lost 2 bases, with 6 bases spanning the gap. CDR3 nucleotides: TGCAGCGTTCGGGGGACTAATGAAAAACTGTTTTTT. Protein product: CSVRGTNEKLFF.

This clonotype was detected ten times or more. The V call is TRBV7-2, the J call TRBJ1-3, with D uncertain. V shed 4 bases and J shed 0 bases, with 4 bases lying between them. CDR3 length: 13 amino acids. Germline-derived CDR1 and CDR2 are SGHTA and FQGNSA. CDR3 sequence reads: CASSSRSGNTIYF. CDR3 nucleotide sequence: TGTGCCAGCAGCTCCCGCTCTGGAAACACCATATATTTT.

The chain is built from TRBV25-1 and TRBJ2-1; D remains unclear. The CDR3 runs to 15 residues. Germline V gene data show CDR1 as MGHDK and CDR2 as SYGVNS. Trimming left V 3 bases short and J 0 bases short, with 9 bases between. CDR3 DNA: TGTGCCAGCAGTGACCCAGGCAGCTCCTACAATGAGCAGTTCTTC. Encoded protein: CASSDPGSSYNEQFF.

The chain couples TRBV5-1 to TRBJ2-7; 10 bases are shared with TRBD2. Germline V gene lookup returns CDR1 SGHRS and CDR2 YFSETQ. There are 14 residues in the CDR3. The ends lost 3 bases at V and 2 bases at J; junction bases unmatched: 2. CDR3 nucleotides: TGCGCCAGCAGCTATGGACTAGCGGCCTACGAGCAGTACTTC. It yields the protein CASSYGLAAYEQYF.

A few counts support this clonotype. The chain carries TRBV24-1 and TRBJ2-1; a possible D gene is TRBD2 (6 bases). Germline assignment: CDR1 KGHDR and CDR2 SFDVKD. V gave up 2 bases and J gave up 7 bases, with 8 bases separating them. This CDR3 region has 13 residues. CDR3 coding DNA: TGTGCCACCAGTGATTCCCTAGCGAATGAGCAGTTCTTC. Protein sequence: CATSDSLANEQFF.

The sample holds many counts of this clonotype. Mismatch with germline at one junction end may stem from a read error. The chain joins TRBV20-1 to TRBJ2-5, with 7 bases identical to TRBD2. The CDR3 extends over 13 amino acids. Germline lookup yields CDR1 DFQATT and CDR2 SNEGSKA (reference sequence). The CDR3 bases are TGCAGTGCTGGGGGGGACTCACAAGAGATCCAGTACTTC. Residues: CSAGGDSQEIQYF.

This chain joins TRBV25-1 and TRBJ2-7; D remains unclear. Germline CDR1 is MGHDK and CDR2 is SYGVNS. The V end was cut by 5 bases, the J end by 0 bases, with 11 bases between. The CDR3 length is 14 residues. DNA of the CDR3: TGTGCCAGCAGTCCCGGTTTCCTCTCCTACGAGCAGTACTTC. Translation gives CASSPGFLSYEQYF.

The chain is built from TRBV7-3 and TRBJ2-1, with D unresolved. V lost 4 bases and J lost 6, with 16 bases in between. CDR1 and CDR2 (germline): SGHTA, FQGTGA. The CDR3 covers 15 residues. DNA of the CDR3: TGTGCCAGCAGCTCCGGGTTGTCTCCCGTCAATGAGCAGTTCTTC. This sequence encodes CASSSGLSPVNEQFF.

The rearrangement links TRBV15 to TRBJ2-7; D is undetermined. Germline V gene sequence: CDR1 LNHNV, CDR2 YYDKDF (reference sequence). Trimming took off 1 base at V and 2 bases at J, with 18 bases between the two ends. The CDR3 runs to 17 residues. CDR3 nucleotide sequence: TGTGCCACCAGCAGAGTAAGGGAAACGTTTGGGGCCTACGAGCAGTACTTC. Protein: CATSRVRETFGAYEQYF.

J is TRBJ2-1 and V is TRBV4-3, with 7 nucleotides matching TRBD2. The CDR3 totals 16 residues. The germline gives CDR1 LGHNA, CDR2 YSLEER. Trimming cost V 2 bases and J 7 bases; bases outside gene matches: 11. CDR3 protein: CASSQYGAGIGNEQFF. The CDR3 DNA follows: TGCGCCAGCAGCCAATATGGAGCGGGAATAGGAAATGAGCAGTTCTTC.

This clonotype was recorded many times. This sequence joins TRBV9 and TRBJ2-7; 9 bases are a match to TRBD1. In germline, CDR1 is SGDLS, CDR2 YYNGEE. J gave up 5 bases and V 2 bases, and 11 bases lay outside the gene matches. This CDR3 spans 16 amino acids. The CDR3: CASSVREGDRVNEQYF. DNA of the CDR3: TGTGCCAGCAGCGTCCGAGAGGGGGACAGGGTTAACGAGCAGTACTTC.

The chain employs TRBV28 and TRBJ2-7; a possible D gene is TRBD1 (6 bases). The CDR3 consists of 13 residues. V lost 6 bases, J lost 0 bases, and 9 bases lay in between. In germline, CDR1 is MDHEN, CDR2 SYDVKM. This CDR3 is CASRRQASYEQYF. CDR3 DNA sequence: TGTGCCAGCAGACGACAGGCCTCCTACGAGCAGTACTTC.

This clonotype was detected only a few times. V and J are TRBV5-1 and TRBJ1-1; no definite D call. The germline CDR1 and CDR2 sequences are SGHRS and YFSETQ. The CDR3 runs to 15 residues. Trimming removed 0 bases at V and 0 bases at J, with 9 bases between. In DNA form, the CDR3 reads TGCGCCAGCAGCTTGGATCAGTTCATGAACACTGAAGCTTTCTTT. Its protein product is CASSLDQFMNTEAFF.

This clonotype was detected ten times or more. The chain carries TRBV20-1 and TRBJ2-3; D could derive from TRBD1 or TRBD2 (5 bases each). Germline loops: CDR1 DFQATT, CDR2 SNEGSKA (reference sequence). V was shortened by 1 base and J by 0 bases, with 11 bases between the two germline ends. CDR3 length equals 15 residues. CDR3 bases: TGCAGTGCTAGAGGGGACCATCTGAGCACAGATACGCAGTATTTT. As protein: CSARGDHLSTDTQYF.